The clone carrying this TCR beta chain occurred once. Method: immunoSEQ multiplex PCR; TCRdb's copy keeps in-frame clones and lacks some. The table includes about 87,000 clones, about nine tenths detected once. The sample originates from a study of blood T cell repertoires in COVID-19. This receptor was obtained from a woman aged 80 or over with acute or convalescent COVID-19. The specimen was peripheral blood.

CDR3 in DNA: TGTGCCTGGAGTTACGGGGGGGCAGAGACCCAGTACTTC. This gives the protein CAWSYGGAETQYF. The chain carries TRBV30 and TRBJ2-5, with 8 bases that match TRBD2. Germline CDR1 GTSNPN, CDR2 SVGIG (reference sequence). The length of the CDR3 is 13 residues. With 2 bases clipped from V and 4 bases from J, the junction kept 3 bases outside the gene matches.